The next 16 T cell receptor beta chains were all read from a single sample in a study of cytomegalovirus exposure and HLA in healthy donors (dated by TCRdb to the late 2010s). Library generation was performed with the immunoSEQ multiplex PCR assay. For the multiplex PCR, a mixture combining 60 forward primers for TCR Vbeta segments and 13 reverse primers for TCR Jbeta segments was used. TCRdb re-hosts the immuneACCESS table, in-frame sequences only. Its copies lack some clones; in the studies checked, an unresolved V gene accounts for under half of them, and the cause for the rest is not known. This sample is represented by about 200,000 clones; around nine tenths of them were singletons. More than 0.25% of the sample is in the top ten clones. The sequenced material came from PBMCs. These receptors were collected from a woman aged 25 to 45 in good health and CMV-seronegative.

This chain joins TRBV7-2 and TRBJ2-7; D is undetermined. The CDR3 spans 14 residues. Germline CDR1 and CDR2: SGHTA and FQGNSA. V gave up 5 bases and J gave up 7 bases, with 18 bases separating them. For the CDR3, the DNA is TGTGCCAGCAGCCCCGATTATGACGGGTTGGAGCAGTACTTC. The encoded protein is CASSPDYDGLEQYF.

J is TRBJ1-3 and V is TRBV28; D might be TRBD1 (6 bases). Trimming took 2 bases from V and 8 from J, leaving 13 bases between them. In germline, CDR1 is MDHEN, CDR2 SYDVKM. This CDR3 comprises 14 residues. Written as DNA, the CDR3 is TGTGCCAGCAGTTTAGCAGGGGTGGAACACACCATATATTTT. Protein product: CASSLAGVEHTIYF.

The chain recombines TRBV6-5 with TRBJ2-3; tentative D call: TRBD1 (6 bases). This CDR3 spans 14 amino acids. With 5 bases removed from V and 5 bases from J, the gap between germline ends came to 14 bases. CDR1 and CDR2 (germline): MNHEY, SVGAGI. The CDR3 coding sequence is TGTGCCAGCAGTCCACAGGGCGCGAGAGATACGCAGTATTTT. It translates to CASSPQGARDTQYF.

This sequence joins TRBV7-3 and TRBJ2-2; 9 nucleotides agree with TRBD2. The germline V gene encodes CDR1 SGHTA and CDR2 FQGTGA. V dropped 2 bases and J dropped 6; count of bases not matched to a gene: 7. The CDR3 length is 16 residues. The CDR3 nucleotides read TGTGCCAGCAGCTTAGGTTTAGCGGGAGTATCCGGGGAGCTGTTTTTT. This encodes CASSLGLAGVSGELFF.

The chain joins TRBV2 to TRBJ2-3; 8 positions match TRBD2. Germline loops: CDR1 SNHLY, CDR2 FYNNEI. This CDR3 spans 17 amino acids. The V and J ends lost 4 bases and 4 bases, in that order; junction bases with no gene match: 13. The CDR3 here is CASSGEVGKRESDTQYF. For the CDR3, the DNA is TGTGCCAGCAGTGGGGAAGTGGGGAAGCGGGAGTCAGATACGCAGTATTTT. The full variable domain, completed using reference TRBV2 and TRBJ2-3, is EPEVTQTPSHQVTQMGQEVILRCVPISNHLYFYWYRQILGQKVEFLVSFYNNEISEKSEIFDDQFSVERPDGSNFTLKIRSTKLEDSAMYFCASSGEVGKRESDTQYFGPGTRLTVL.

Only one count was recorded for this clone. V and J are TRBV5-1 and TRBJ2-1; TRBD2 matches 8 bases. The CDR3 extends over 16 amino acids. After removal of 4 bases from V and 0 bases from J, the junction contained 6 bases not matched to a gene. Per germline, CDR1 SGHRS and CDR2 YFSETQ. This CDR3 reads CASSPRTSGSYNEQFF. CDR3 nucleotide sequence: TGCGCCAGCAGCCCAAGAACTAGCGGCTCCTACAATGAGCAGTTCTTC.

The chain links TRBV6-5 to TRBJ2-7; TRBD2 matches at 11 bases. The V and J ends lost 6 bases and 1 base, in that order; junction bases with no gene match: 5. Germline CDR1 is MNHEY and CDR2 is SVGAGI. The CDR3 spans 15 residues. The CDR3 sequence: CASRRGTSGSYEQYF. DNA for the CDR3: TGTGCCAGCAGACGTGGGACTAGCGGATCCTACGAGCAGTACTTC.

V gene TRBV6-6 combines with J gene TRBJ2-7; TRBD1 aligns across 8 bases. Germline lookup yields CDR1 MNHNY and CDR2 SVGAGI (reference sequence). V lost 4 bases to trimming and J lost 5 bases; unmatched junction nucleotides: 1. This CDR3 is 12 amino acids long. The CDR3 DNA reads TGTGCCAGCAGTTTACAGGGGGACGAGCAGTACTTC. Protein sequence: CASSLQGDEQYF.

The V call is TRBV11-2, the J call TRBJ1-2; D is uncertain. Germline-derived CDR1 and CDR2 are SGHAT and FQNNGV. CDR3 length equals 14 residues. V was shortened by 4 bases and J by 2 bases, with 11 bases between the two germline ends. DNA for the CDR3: TGTGCCAGCAGCTCCCACAGTGTCAACTATGGCTACACCTTC. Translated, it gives CASSSHSVNYGYTF. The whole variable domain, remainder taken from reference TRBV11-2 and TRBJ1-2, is EAGVAQSPRYKIIEKRQSVAFWCNPISGHATLYWYQQILGQGPKLLIQFQNNGVVDDSQLPKDRFSAERLKGVDSTLKIQPAKLEDSAVYLCASSSHSVNYGYTFGSGTRLTVV.

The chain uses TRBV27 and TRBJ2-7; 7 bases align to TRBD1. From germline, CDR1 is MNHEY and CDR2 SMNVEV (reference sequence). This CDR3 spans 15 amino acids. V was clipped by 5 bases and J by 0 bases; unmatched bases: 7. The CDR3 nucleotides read TGTGCCAGCAGTGAACTAAGGGACAGCTCCTACGAGCAGTACTTC. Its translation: CASSELRDSSYEQYF.

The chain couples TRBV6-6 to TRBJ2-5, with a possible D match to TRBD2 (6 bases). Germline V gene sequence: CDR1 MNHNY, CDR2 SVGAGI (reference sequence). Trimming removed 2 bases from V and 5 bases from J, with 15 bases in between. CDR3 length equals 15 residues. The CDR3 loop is CASSYPRAGVETQYF. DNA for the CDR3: TGTGCCAGCAGTTACCCGAGAGCGGGCGTTGAGACCCAGTACTTC.

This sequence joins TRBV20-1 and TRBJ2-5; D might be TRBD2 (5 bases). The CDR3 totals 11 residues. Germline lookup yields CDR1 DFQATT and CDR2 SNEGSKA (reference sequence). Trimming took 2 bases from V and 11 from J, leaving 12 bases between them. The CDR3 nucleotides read TGCAGTGCTAGACGACTATGGGAGCAGTACTTC. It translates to CSARRLWEQYF.

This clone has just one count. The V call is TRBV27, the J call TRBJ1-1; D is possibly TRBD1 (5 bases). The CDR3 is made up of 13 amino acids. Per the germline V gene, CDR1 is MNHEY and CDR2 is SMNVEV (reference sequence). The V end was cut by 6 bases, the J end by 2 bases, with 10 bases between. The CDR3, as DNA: TGTGCCAGCAGAACAGGCATAAACACTGAAGCTTTCTTT. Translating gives CASRTGINTEAFF.

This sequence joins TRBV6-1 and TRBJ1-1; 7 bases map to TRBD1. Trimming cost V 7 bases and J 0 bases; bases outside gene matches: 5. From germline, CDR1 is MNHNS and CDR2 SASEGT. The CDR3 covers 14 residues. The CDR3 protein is CASTRDRVNTEAFF. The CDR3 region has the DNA TGTGCCAGCACTCGGGACAGAGTGAACACTGAAGCTTTCTTT.

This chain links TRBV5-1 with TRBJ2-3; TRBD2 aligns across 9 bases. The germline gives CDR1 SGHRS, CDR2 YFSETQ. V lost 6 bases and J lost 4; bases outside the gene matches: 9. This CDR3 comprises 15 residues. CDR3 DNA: TGCGCCAGCACCCGGGCGGGAGGGACGGCAGATACGCAGTATTTT. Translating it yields CASTRAGGTADTQYF.

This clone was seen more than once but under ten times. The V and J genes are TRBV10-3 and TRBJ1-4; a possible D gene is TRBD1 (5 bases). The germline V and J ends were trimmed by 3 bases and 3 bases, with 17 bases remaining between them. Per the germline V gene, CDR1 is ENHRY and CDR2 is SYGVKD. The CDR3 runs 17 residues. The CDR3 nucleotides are TGTGCCATCAGTGACGAGAGGGGAGGTTCGGCTAATGAAAAACTGTTTTTT. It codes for CAISDERGGSANEKLFF.